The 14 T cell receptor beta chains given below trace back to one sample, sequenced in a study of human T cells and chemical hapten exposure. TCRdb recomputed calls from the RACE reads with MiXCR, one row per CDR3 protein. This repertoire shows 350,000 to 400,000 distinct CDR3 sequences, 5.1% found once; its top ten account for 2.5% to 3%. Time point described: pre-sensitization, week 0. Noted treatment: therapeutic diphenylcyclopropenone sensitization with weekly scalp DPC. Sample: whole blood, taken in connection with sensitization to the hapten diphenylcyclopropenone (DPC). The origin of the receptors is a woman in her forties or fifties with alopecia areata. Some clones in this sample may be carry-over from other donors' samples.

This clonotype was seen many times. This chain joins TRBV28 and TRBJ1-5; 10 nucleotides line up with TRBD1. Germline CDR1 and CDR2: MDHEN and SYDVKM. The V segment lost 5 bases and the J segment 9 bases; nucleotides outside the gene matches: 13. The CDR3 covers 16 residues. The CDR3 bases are TGTGCCAGCAGTCCACCGAGACAGGGGGCTATCGGGCCCCAGCATTTT. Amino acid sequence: CASSPPRQGAIGPQHF.

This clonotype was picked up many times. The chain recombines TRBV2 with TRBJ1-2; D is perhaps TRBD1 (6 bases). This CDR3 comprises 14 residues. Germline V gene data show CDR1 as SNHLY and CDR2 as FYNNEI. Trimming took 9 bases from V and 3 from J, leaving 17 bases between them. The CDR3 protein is CASRQANGYYGYTF. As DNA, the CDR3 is TGTGCCAGTCGACAGGCTAACGGCTACTATGGCTACACCTTC.

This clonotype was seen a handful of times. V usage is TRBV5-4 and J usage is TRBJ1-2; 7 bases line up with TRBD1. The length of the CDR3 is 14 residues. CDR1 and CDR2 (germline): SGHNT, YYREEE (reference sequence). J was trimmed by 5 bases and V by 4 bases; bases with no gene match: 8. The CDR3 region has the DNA TGTGCCAGCAGCAGGGGACAGAGCTCTTATGGCTACACCTTC. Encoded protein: CASSRGQSSYGYTF.

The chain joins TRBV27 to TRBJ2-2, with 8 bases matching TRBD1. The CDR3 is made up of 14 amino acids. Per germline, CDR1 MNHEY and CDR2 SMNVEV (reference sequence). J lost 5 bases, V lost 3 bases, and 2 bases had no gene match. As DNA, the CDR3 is TGTGCCAGCAGTTTCTACAGGGGGACCGGGGAGCTGTTTTTT. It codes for CASSFYRGTGELFF.

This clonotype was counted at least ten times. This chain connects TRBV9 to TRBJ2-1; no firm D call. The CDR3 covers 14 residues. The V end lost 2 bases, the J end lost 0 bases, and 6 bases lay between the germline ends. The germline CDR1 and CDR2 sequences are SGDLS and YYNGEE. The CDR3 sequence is CASSVKGSYNEQFF. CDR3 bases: TGTGCCAGCAGCGTTAAAGGCTCCTACAATGAGCAGTTCTTC.

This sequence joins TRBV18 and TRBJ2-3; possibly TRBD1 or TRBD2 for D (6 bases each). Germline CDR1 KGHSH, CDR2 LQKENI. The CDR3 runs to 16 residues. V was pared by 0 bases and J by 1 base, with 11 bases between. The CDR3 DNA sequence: TGTGCCAGCTCACCACCTTCCGGGGGCCGCACAGATACGCAGTATTTT. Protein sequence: CASSPPSGGRTDTQYF.

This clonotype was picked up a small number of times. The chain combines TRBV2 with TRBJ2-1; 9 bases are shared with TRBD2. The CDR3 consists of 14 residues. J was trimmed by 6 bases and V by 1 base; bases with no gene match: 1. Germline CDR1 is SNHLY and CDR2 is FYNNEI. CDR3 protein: CASSEGLAANEQFF. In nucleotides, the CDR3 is TGTGCCAGCAGTGAAGGACTAGCGGCCAATGAGCAGTTCTTC.

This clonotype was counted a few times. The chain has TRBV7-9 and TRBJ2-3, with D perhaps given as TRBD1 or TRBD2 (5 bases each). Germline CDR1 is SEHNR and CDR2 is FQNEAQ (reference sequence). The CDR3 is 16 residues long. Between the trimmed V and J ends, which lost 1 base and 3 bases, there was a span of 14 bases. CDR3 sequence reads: CASSLEGTSSTDTQYF. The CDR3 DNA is TGTGCCAGCAGCTTAGAAGGGACCTCTAGTACAGATACGCAGTATTTT.

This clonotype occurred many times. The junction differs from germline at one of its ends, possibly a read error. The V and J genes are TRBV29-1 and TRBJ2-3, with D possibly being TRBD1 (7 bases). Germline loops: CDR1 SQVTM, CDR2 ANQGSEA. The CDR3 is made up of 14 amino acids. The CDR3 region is CGGGGGPSTDTQYF. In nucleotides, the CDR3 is TGTGGAGGGGGCGGTGGTCCTAGCACAGATACGCAGTATTTT.

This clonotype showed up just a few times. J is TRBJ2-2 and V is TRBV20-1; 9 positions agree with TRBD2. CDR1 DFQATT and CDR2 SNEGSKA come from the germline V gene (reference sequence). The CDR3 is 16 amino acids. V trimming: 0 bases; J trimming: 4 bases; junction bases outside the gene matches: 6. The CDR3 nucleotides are TGCAGTGCTAGAGATGATTTACTAGCGGGCACCGGGGAGCTGTTTTTT. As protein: CSARDDLLAGTGELFF.

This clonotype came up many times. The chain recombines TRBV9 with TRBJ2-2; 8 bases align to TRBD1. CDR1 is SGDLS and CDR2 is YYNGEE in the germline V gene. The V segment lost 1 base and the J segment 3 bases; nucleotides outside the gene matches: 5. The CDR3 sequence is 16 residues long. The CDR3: CASSVRDRGDTGELFF. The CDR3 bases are TGTGCCAGCAGCGTAAGAGACAGGGGAGACACCGGGGAGCTGTTTTTT.

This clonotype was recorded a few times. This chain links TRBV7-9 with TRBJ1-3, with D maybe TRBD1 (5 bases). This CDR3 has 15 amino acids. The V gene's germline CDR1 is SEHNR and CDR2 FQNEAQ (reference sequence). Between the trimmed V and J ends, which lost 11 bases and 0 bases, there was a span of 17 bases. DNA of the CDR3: TGTGCCGGCACTTCAACTGGGGCCTCTGGAAACACCATATATTTT. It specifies CAGTSTGASGNTIYF.

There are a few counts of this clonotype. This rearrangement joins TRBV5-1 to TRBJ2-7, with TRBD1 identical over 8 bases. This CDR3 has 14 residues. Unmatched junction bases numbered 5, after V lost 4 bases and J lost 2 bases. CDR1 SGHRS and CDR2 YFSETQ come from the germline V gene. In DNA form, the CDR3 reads TGCGCCAGCAGCCGAGGACAGGGTCCCTACGAGCAGTACTTC. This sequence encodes CASSRGQGPYEQYF.

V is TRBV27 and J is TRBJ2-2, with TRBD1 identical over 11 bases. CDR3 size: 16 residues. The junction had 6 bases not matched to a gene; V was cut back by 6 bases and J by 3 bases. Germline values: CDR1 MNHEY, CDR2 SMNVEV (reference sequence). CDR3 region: CASSPDRGRDTGELFF. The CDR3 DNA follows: TGTGCCAGCAGCCCGGACAGGGGGCGAGACACCGGGGAGCTGTTTTTT.